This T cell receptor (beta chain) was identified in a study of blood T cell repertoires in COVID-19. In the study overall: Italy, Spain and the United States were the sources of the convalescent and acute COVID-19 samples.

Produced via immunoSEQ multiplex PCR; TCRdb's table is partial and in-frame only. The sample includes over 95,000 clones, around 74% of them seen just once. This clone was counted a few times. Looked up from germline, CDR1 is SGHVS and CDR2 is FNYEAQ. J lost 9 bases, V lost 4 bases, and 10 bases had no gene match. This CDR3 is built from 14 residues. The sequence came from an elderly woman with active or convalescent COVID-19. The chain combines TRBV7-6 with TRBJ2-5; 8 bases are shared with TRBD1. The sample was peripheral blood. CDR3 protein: CASSYGQGAEAQYF. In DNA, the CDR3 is TGTGCCAGCAGCTATGGACAGGGAGCTGAGGCCCAGTACTTC.